This T cell receptor (beta chain) emerged from a study of T cells in localized non-small cell lung cancer. Overall study findings and caveats: Investigators sequenced only a single tumor region, leaving heterogeneity possible. Among blood samples, higher T cell density accompanied longer overall survival. Turning up in adjacent lung were a median roughly 50 of the top 100 tumor clones.

In the case of this clone: Its antigen is unidentified.

Clones were sequenced by immunoSEQ multiplex PCR, and TCRdb holds only the in-frame ones, with some missing. Among about 53,000 clones listed, roughly 88% were seen once. Trimming at V came to 5 bases and at J to 7 bases, leaving 2 bases not matched to a gene. The CDR3 is 12 residues long. Germline CDR1 is MNHNY and CDR2 is SVGAGI (reference sequence). The V call is TRBV6-6, the J call TRBJ2-1; 7 nucleotides align to TRBD1. The source of this sequence is a man aged 40 to 75 with stage III lung adenocarcinoma. This material consisted of peripheral blood mononuclear cells, taken before any cancer treatment. The CDR3 here is CASSMTGNEQFF. CDR3 nucleotides: TGTGCCAGCAGTATGACAGGGAATGAGCAGTTCTTC.